The 18 T cell receptor beta chains in this list originate from one sample, sequenced in a study of shared clonotypes between healthy human individuals. The repertoire was sequenced with immunoSEQ multiplex PCR; TCRdb's copy has only in-frame clones and lacks some. The data hold 2,500,000 or so clones, with approximately 94% observed a single time. Sequenced material: naive CD4+ T cells from PBMCs. Documented subset: CD45RA+ positively selected. These receptors all stem from a man between 18 and 35 years old in good health. Some clones in this sample may be carry-over from other donors' samples.

CDR3 loop: CATSRGASFYEQYF. The CDR3 coding sequence is TGTGCCACCAGCAGAGGTGCTAGCTTCTACGAGCAGTACTTC. The chain employs TRBV15 and TRBJ2-7; TRBD2 might be the D (5 bases). CDR3 size: 14 residues. The germline V gene encodes CDR1 LNHNV and CDR2 YYDKDF (reference sequence). With 1 base removed from V and 3 bases from J, the gap between germline ends came to 10 bases. Together with reference TRBV15 and TRBJ2-7, the CDR3 gives the full variable domain: DAMVIQNPRYQVTQFGKPVTLSCSQTLNHNVMYWYQQKSSQAPKLLFHYYDKDFNNEADTPDNFQSRRPNTSFCFLDIRSPGLGDTAMYLCATSRGASFYEQYFGPGTRLTVT.

The V gene is TRBV2, the J gene TRBJ1-2; perhaps TRBD1 as D (5 bases). Trimming removed 7 bases at V and 4 bases at J, with 13 bases between. The CDR3 covers 13 residues. CDR1 is SNHLY and CDR2 is FYNNEI in the germline V gene. The DNA of the CDR3 is TGTGCCAGCACCCCACAGGTTCTCTATGGCTACACCTTC. It specifies CASTPQVLYGYTF.

The rearrangement uses TRBV27 and TRBJ2-5; perhaps TRBD1 as D (5 bases). The CDR3 length is 13 residues. Trimming left V 5 bases short and J 4 bases short, with 11 bases between. CDR1 and CDR2 from the germline V gene are MNHEY and SMNVEV (reference sequence). CDR3 region: CASSTREGETQYF. CDR3 DNA sequence: TGTGCCAGCAGTACCAGGGAAGGAGAGACCCAGTACTTC.

This sequence joins TRBV19 and TRBJ2-7; the D gene is possibly TRBD1 (6 bases). The ends were cut back, 5 bases at V and 7 bases at J, with 15 bases in the middle. The CDR3 length is 13 residues. Germline assignment: CDR1 LNHDA and CDR2 SQIVND (reference sequence). The CDR3 nucleotides are TGTGCCAGTAGTGACTACAGGGCTGGAGAGCAGTACTTC. Translating it yields CASSDYRAGEQYF.

CDR3: CASSLGRGYTF. The CDR3 DNA follows: TGTGCCAGCAGCTTAGGCCGTGGCTACACCTTC. V gene TRBV11-3 combines with J gene TRBJ1-2; D gene unclear. Per the germline V gene, CDR1 is SGHNT and CDR2 is YENEEA. Trimming removed 1 base from V and 7 bases from J, with 4 bases in between. The CDR3 runs to 11 residues.

This rearrangement joins TRBV2 to TRBJ1-4; possible D gene TRBD1, 5 bases. Trimming removed 4 bases at V and 5 bases at J, with 5 bases between. Germline V CDR1 and CDR2: SNHLY, FYNNEI. This CDR3 region has 12 residues. The CDR3 protein is CASSGQNEKLFF. The CDR3 region has the DNA TGTGCCAGCAGTGGACAGAATGAAAAACTGTTTTTT.

The count of this clone is one. The rearrangement joins TRBV29-1 to TRBJ2-5; no reliable D call. This CDR3 is built from 13 residues. Germline V gene lookup returns CDR1 SQVTM and CDR2 ANQGSEA. With 6 bases removed from V and 1 base from J, the gap between germline ends came to 12 bases. Here the CDR3 DNA reads TGCAGCGTCTCTTATACAGCCCAAGAGACCCAGTACTTC. Protein product: CSVSYTAQETQYF.

The chain combines TRBV28 with TRBJ2-7, with 7 bases lining up with TRBD1. In germline, CDR1 is MDHEN, CDR2 SYDVKM. With 8 bases clipped from V and 0 bases from J, the junction kept 10 bases outside the gene matches. The CDR3 totals 15 residues. The CDR3 loop reads CASSPPGTASYEQYF. The CDR3 bases are TGTGCCAGCTCCCCCCCAGGGACAGCCTCCTACGAGCAGTACTTC.

The chain carries TRBV27 and TRBJ1-2; D uncertain. V lost 5 bases and J lost 6, with 13 bases in between. Looked up from germline, CDR1 is MNHEY and CDR2 is SMNVEV (reference sequence). The CDR3 length is 13 residues. The CDR3 reads CASSPRMVDGYTF. In DNA form, the CDR3 reads TGTGCCAGCAGTCCCCGGATGGTTGATGGCTACACCTTC.

The gene calls are TRBV10-3 and TRBJ1-1; D is ambiguous. Germline CDR1 reads ENHRY; CDR2 reads SYGVKD. V was trimmed by 3 bases and J by 0 bases, leaving 8 bases between them. The CDR3 has 14 residues. The CDR3 coding sequence is TGTGCCATCAGTGATTACGGGGTGAACACTGAAGCTTTCTTT. Its protein product is CAISDYGVNTEAFF.

The chain joins TRBV5-1 to TRBJ1-3; weak D call: TRBD1 (5 bases). This CDR3 has 18 amino acids. Trimming removed 0 bases at V and 0 bases at J, with 16 bases between. Looked up from germline, CDR1 is SGHRS and CDR2 is YFSETQ. CDR3 in DNA: TGCGCCAGCAGCTTGGCCCCCGGGACTTCGGGCTCTGGAAACACCATATATTTT. This encodes CASSLAPGTSGSGNTIYF.

This chain joins TRBV10-3 and TRBJ2-1; the match to TRBD1 covers 7 bases. The CDR3 covers 16 residues. Unmatched junction bases numbered 11, after V lost 4 bases and J lost 5 bases. Per the germline V gene, CDR1 is ENHRY and CDR2 is SYGVKD. CDR3 amino acids: CAISAYSGTANNEQFF. Here the CDR3 DNA reads TGTGCCATCAGTGCCTACTCCGGGACAGCTAACAATGAGCAGTTCTTC.

J is TRBJ1-5 and V is TRBV6-1, with D possibly TRBD1 on 5 matching bases. Germline values: CDR1 MNHNS, CDR2 SASEGT. The CDR3 has 16 residues. V lost 4 bases and J lost 2, with 15 bases in between. CDR3 sequence: CASSARGVVGNQPQHF. The CDR3, as DNA: TGTGCCAGCAGTGCCCGGGGGGTAGTGGGCAATCAGCCCCAGCATTTT.

Concerning this clone: This CDR3 is also generated by other DNA sequences in the sample. The rearrangement uses TRBV5-1 and TRBJ2-7; 10 bases align to TRBD1. The trim removed 4 bases at V and 3 bases at J, leaving 4 bases unmatched. The CDR3 is made up of 14 amino acids. Per the germline V gene, CDR1 is SGHRS and CDR2 is YFSETQ. CDR3 protein: CASSLGTGVYEQYF. The CDR3 DNA is TGCGCCAGCAGCCTAGGGACAGGGGTCTACGAGCAGTACTTC. Looking up the rest from reference TRBV5-1 and TRBJ2-7 gives the full variable domain: KAGVTQTPRYLIKTRGQQVTLSCSPISGHRSVSWYQQTPGQGLQFLFEYFSETQRNKGNFPGRFSGRQFSNSRSEMNVSTLELGDSALYLCASSLGTGVYEQYFGPGTRLTVT.

This clone has just one count. This chain connects TRBV18 to TRBJ1-3; unclear D gene. This CDR3 contains 15 residues. V lost 5 bases, J lost 0 bases, and 11 bases lay in between. Germline CDR1 reads KGHSH; CDR2 reads LQKENI. CDR3 nucleotide sequence: TGTGCCAGCTCAACTAGGATTGACTCTGGAAACACCATATATTTT. As protein: CASSTRIDSGNTIYF.

This clone appeared a single time. The chain is built from TRBV7-6 and TRBJ2-3; TRBD2 agrees at 12 bases. This CDR3 region has 17 residues. Germline V lookup: CDR1 SGHVS, CDR2 FNYEAQ. V gave up 5 bases and J gave up 0 bases; unmatched junction bases: 6. The CDR3 DNA reads TGTGCCAGCAGCCTGAGGACTAGCGGGACTAGCACAGATACGCAGTATTTT. This translates into CASSLRTSGTSTDTQYF.

V and J are TRBV9 and TRBJ2-7; the D gene could be TRBD1 or TRBD2 (6 bases each). Germline V gene data show CDR1 as SGDLS and CDR2 as YYNGEE. Trimming cost V 0 bases and J 5 bases, with 18 bases left between them. The CDR3 runs 16 residues. In DNA form, the CDR3 reads TGTGCCAGCAGCGTAGCTACAGGGCTAGCGTCCCACGAGCAGTACTTC. Its protein is CASSVATGLASHEQYF.

The chain employs TRBV20-1 and TRBJ2-7; D remains ambiguous. This CDR3 has 11 residues. Looked up from germline, CDR1 is DFQATT and CDR2 is SNEGSKA (reference sequence). The V gene lost 7 bases and the J gene lost 2 bases, with 9 bases spanning the gap. The CDR3 reads CSGSRTYEQYF. The CDR3 DNA follows: TGCAGTGGGTCGAGAACCTACGAGCAGTACTTC.